One and the same sample provided the 25 T cell receptor beta chains below, sequenced in a study of CD8+CD57+ T cells in acquired aplastic anemia. Researchers used genomic DNA as the template to profile TCR beta VDJ and CDR3. TCRdb used MiXCR to reprocess the reads, holding one entry per CDR3 protein. The sample lists over 150,000 distinct CDR3 sequences, around half seen once, with more than 15% in the top ten. The sample comprised sorted CD4+, CD8+, or CD8+CD57+ T cells (not recorded which) from PBMCs. The receptors originated from a human donor in good health, serving as a control.

In regard to this clonotype: The junction departs from the called germline gene at one end, perhaps through a read error. The chain couples TRBV7-7 to TRBJ1-6, with 9 bases fitting TRBD1. The CDR3 contains 16 residues. CDR1 is SSHAT and CDR2 is FNYEAQ in the germline V gene (reference sequence). CDR3 DNA: TGTGCTAGCAGCTTAGGCCCAGGACAGGGGAATTCACCCCTCCACTTT. This gives the protein CASSLGPGQGNSPLHF.

The sample holds many counts of this clonotype. The chain employs TRBV2 and TRBJ1-5; possible D gene TRBD1, 5 bases. Germline CDR1 and CDR2: SNHLY and FYNNEI. The CDR3 sequence is 14 residues long. Between the trimmed V and J ends, which lost 8 bases and 0 bases, there was a span of 11 bases. The CDR3 region is CASQGVYSNQPQHF. CDR3 sequence (DNA): TGTGCCAGCCAGGGAGTATATAGCAATCAGCCCCAGCATTTT. Full variable domain (missing parts from reference TRBV2 and TRBJ1-5): EPEVTQTPSHQVTQMGQEVILRCVPISNHLYFYWYRQILGQKVEFLVSFYNNEISEKSEIFDDQFSVERPDGSNFTLKIRSTKLEDSAMYFCASQGVYSNQPQHFGDGTRLSIL.

This chain connects TRBV7-2 to TRBJ1-1, with 9 bases matching TRBD1. J lost 10 bases, V lost 5 bases, and 8 bases had no gene match. Germline lookup yields CDR1 SGHTA and CDR2 FQGNSA. CDR3 length: 13 amino acids. CDR3 residues: CASSLGPDRGAFF. CDR3 in DNA: TGTGCCAGCAGCCTAGGGCCGGACAGGGGAGCTTTCTTT.

Comments on this clonotype: A much larger clone lies a single base off, so this may be a read error. This rearrangement joins TRBV9 to TRBJ2-2; the D gene could be TRBD1 or TRBD2 (6 bases each). CDR1 and CDR2 from the germline V gene are SGDLS and YYNGEE. The CDR3 is made up of 17 amino acids. The CDR3 is CAGSVGQGGGYTGELFF. CDR3 bases: TGTGCCGGCAGCGTAGGACAAGGAGGGGGATACACCGGGGAGCTGTTTTTT.

Many counts were recorded for this clonotype. The chain recombines TRBV4-3 with TRBJ2-7, with a tentative D call TRBD1 (5 bases). CDR1 is LGHNA and CDR2 is YSLEER in the germline V gene. Trimming removed 4 bases from V and 0 bases from J, with 13 bases in between. The CDR3 loop spans 15 amino acids. CDR3 bases: TGCGCCAGCAGCCCGCAGGGAAGAAGCTCCTACGAGCAGTACTTC. Its protein is CASSPQGRSSYEQYF.

V and J are TRBV7-2 and TRBJ2-1; 8 bases map to TRBD2. This CDR3 contains 17 residues. Germline lookup yields CDR1 SGHTA and CDR2 FQGNSA. The junction had 16 bases not matched to a gene; V was cut back by 5 bases and J by 7 bases. CDR3 coding DNA: TGTGCCAGCAGCCCAGGTAGCGGGACGAACGTCAGGAATGAGCAGTTCTTC. This sequence encodes CASSPGSGTNVRNEQFF.

In its sample, this clonotype was seen many times. The chain links TRBV5-1 to TRBJ1-5; D might be TRBD1 (5 bases). The germline CDR1 and CDR2 sequences are SGHRS and YFSETQ. The CDR3 consists of 15 residues. The V and J ends lost 0 bases and 4 bases respectively, with 11 bases between them. Here the CDR3 DNA reads TGCGCCAGCAGCTTGGAAGGGGCTGTGAATCAGCCCCAGCATTTT. Translation: CASSLEGAVNQPQHF.

This clonotype was observed at least ten times. The chain has TRBV20-1 and TRBJ2-7; 7 bases are shared with TRBD1. In germline, CDR1 is DFQATT, CDR2 SNEGSKA (reference sequence). V shed 5 bases, J shed 4 bases, and the junction held 2 bases outside the gene matches. The CDR3 runs to 11 residues. The CDR3 sequence is CSAARGYEQYF. CDR3 bases: TGCAGTGCTGCCAGGGGGTACGAGCAGTACTTC.

This clonotype was picked up many times. The genes are TRBV7-2 and TRBJ2-5; D might be TRBD2 (5 bases). Trimming removed 3 bases from V and 0 bases from J, with 8 bases in between. Germline V gene data show CDR1 as SGHTA and CDR2 as FQGNSA. CDR3 length equals 14 residues. CDR3 protein: CASSLKLDQETQYF. CDR3 nucleotides: TGTGCCAGCAGCTTGAAACTAGACCAAGAGACCCAGTACTTC.

The genes are TRBV10-3 and TRBJ1-1; possibly TRBD1 for D (5 bases). The V gene's germline CDR1 is ENHRY and CDR2 SYGVKD. This CDR3 contains 13 residues. The V end lost 10 bases, the J end lost 4 bases, and 16 bases lay between the germline ends. CDR3 DNA: TGTGCCACCCGGCCCGGGGGGGGCACTGAAGCTTTCTTT. It encodes CATRPGGGTEAFF.

This clonotype was picked up many times. The genes are TRBV6-5 and TRBJ1-4; 12 bases are a match to TRBD1. This CDR3 is built from 16 residues. V was clipped by 2 bases and J by 10 bases; unmatched bases: 8. Germline V gives CDR1 MNHEY, CDR2 SVGAGI. CDR3 region: CASSYQPGTGGGKLFF. The CDR3 DNA is TGTGCCAGCAGTTACCAGCCCGGGACAGGGGGCGGAAAACTGTTTTTT.

This clonotype was observed a few times. This chain uses TRBV12-3 or TRBV12-4 with TRBJ1-6; D gene uncertain. The CDR3 runs to 11 residues. Between the trimmed V and J ends, which lost 3 bases and 10 bases, there was a span of 4 bases. CDR3 nucleotide sequence: TGTGCCAGCAGTTTTCAATCACCCCTCCACTTT. This gives the protein CASSFQSPLHF.

The J gene is TRBJ1-2, the V gene TRBV2, with D perhaps matching TRBD1 (6 bases). The CDR3 runs 13 residues. V lost 3 bases and J 8 bases, leaving 13 bases between the germline ends. Per germline, CDR1 SNHLY and CDR2 FYNNEI. CDR3 DNA: TGTGCCAGCAGTGAGGCCCGGGGGGCCGGCTACACCTTC. This translates into CASSEARGAGYTF.

Regarding this clonotype: Sequence at one end of the junction differs from germline and may be a read error. This chain links TRBV10-3 with TRBJ1-2; TRBD1 is a possible D gene (5 bases). Germline V CDR1 and CDR2: ENHRY, SYGVKD. The CDR3 covers 13 residues. DNA of the CDR3: TGTGCCAGCAGTTCTTGGGACGAGTATGGCTACACCTTC. This gives the protein CASSSWDEYGYTF.

The CDR3 here is CASSGTGSVASEQYF. CDR3 bases: TGTGCCAGTAGCGGGACCGGGTCTGTCGCCTCCGAGCAGTACTTC. The chain is built from TRBV19 and TRBJ2-7, with D perhaps assigned TRBD1 or TRBD2 (5 bases each). The CDR3 sequence is 15 residues long. The germline V and J ends were trimmed by 6 bases and 6 bases, with 21 bases remaining between them. The V gene's germline CDR1 is LNHDA and CDR2 SQIVND (reference sequence).

This chain links TRBV15 with TRBJ2-5; D may be TRBD1 (6 bases). The CDR3 covers 14 residues. Per the germline V gene, CDR1 is LNHNV and CDR2 is YYDKDF (reference sequence). Deletions cut 1 base from V and 3 bases from J, with 9 bases between. CDR3 nucleotide sequence: TGTGCCACCAGCAGAGGGGACATCGAAGAGACCCAGTACTTC. Amino acid sequence: CATSRGDIEETQYF.

Many counts were recorded for this clonotype. The V call is TRBV28, the J call TRBJ1-2, with D possibly being TRBD1 (6 bases). Trimming stripped 6 bases from V and 5 bases from J, with 19 bases between. The CDR3 is made up of 15 amino acids. The V gene's germline CDR1 is MDHEN and CDR2 SYDVKM. As DNA, the CDR3 is TGTGCCAGCAGGTCGGGACAATCAAAGGGATATGGCTACACCTTC. It specifies CASRSGQSKGYGYTF.

This clonotype was picked up one time. This rearrangement joins TRBV18 to TRBJ1-1; possibly TRBD1 for D (6 bases). The CDR3 is 15 residues long. Looked up from germline, CDR1 is KGHSH and CDR2 is LQKENI. The V end was cut by 3 bases, the J end by 6 bases, with 17 bases between. The CDR3 loop is CASSPESLRGSEAFF. In DNA, the CDR3 is TGTGCCAGCTCACCTGAGAGCCTAAGGGGGTCTGAAGCTTTCTTT.

For the CDR3, the DNA is TGTGCCAGTAGTATATTGAAACAGGGGGGTTCACCCCTCCACTTT. Encoded protein: CASSILKQGGSPLHF. The chain links TRBV19 to TRBJ1-6, with 8 bases matching TRBD1. The J segment lost 9 bases and the V segment lost 2 bases, leaving 6 bases of the junction unmatched. This CDR3 contains 15 residues. Germline values: CDR1 LNHDA, CDR2 SQIVND (reference sequence).

The chain joins TRBV7-9 to TRBJ1-6; 7 bases line up with TRBD1. V was pared by 4 bases and J by 7 bases, with 13 bases of the junction left unmatched. Germline CDR1 is SEHNR and CDR2 is FQNEAQ (reference sequence). The CDR3 length is 17 residues. CDR3 DNA sequence: TGTGCCAGCAGCTCGACGGGACAGTCACAAGGAAATTCACCCCTCCACTTT. This sequence encodes CASSSTGQSQGNSPLHF. Supplemented by reference TRBV7-9 and TRBJ1-6, the full variable domain reads DTGVSQNPRHKITKRGQNVTFRCDPISEHNRLYWYRQTLGQGPEFLTYFQNEAQLEKSRLLSDRFSAERPKGSFSTLEIQRTEQGDSAMYLCASSSTGQSQGNSPLHFGNGTRLTVT.

The chain has TRBV19 and TRBJ1-6; D not resolved. Deletions cut 5 bases from V and 5 bases from J, with 10 bases between. Germline CDR1 reads LNHDA; CDR2 reads SQIVND (reference sequence). The CDR3 has 14 amino acids. CDR3: CASSANTNNSPLHF. The CDR3 nucleotides are TGTGCCAGTAGTGCGAACACCAATAATTCACCCCTCCACTTT.

Points on this clonotype: The junction departs from germline at one end; a sequencing error may be responsible. This chain connects TRBV7-3 to TRBJ2-5; 8 bases are shared with TRBD1. The CDR3 is 15 amino acids. Germline CDR1 reads SGHTA; CDR2 reads FQGTGA. In nucleotides, the CDR3 is TGTGCCGGCAGCCCCTGGACAGGGCCACAAGAGGCCCAGTACTTC. Translated, it gives CAGSPWTGPQEAQYF.

A few counts support this clonotype. The rearrangement uses TRBV25-1 and TRBJ1-2, with D uncertain. The V and J ends lost 3 bases and 4 bases respectively, with 12 bases between them. This CDR3 has 14 residues. Per germline, CDR1 MGHDK and CDR2 SYGVNS. CDR3 coding DNA: TGTGCCAGCAGTGACGGACTGCCCTTCTATGGCTACACCTTC. Protein sequence: CASSDGLPFYGYTF.

The chain uses TRBV9 and TRBJ2-7, with 9 bases matching TRBD2. V shed 4 bases and J 0 bases; nucleotides not matched to a gene: 2. Germline V gives CDR1 SGDLS, CDR2 YYNGEE. CDR3 length: 14 residues. The CDR3, as DNA: TGTGCCAGCAGCATAGCGGGGGACTCCTACGAGCAGTACTTC. The encoded protein is CASSIAGDSYEQYF. The entire variable domain, with the rest obtained from reference TRBV9 and TRBJ2-7, is as follows: DSGVTQTPKHLITATGQRVTLRCSPRSGDLSVYWYQQSLDQGLQFLIQYYNGEERAKGNILERFSAQQFPDLHSELNLSSLELGDSALYFCASSIAGDSYEQYFGPGTRLTVT.

A remark on this clonotype: The conserved phenylalanine or tryptophan normally closing the CDR3 is absent here, so this likely arose from a read error. The limits of the CDR3 on the DNA are not certain, so only TCRdb's listed CDR3 is given. The chain joins TRBV7-2 to TRBJ2-5; no DNA check was done on the table's D call, TRBD2. The CDR3 is 15 amino acids in total, end residues counted. The germline V gene encodes CDR1 SGHTA and CDR2 FQGNSA. CDR3 sequence: CASSLRGGLAGPFNT.